This TCR beta chain came from a study of shared clonotypes between healthy human individuals. CDR1 is SGHNT and CDR2 is YYREEE in the germline V gene (reference sequence). Trimming removed 0 bases from V and 5 bases from J; junction bases left unmatched: 7. This CDR3 spans 15 amino acids. TCRdb keeps only in-frame clones here, not all; method: immunoSEQ multiplex PCR. The profile shows some 510,000 clones, 79% of them singletons. The chain has TRBV5-4 and TRBJ1-1, with TRBD1 matching over 7 bases. The sample consisted of PBMCs. The receptor comes from a middle-aged woman in good health. Some clones in this sample may be carry-over from other donors' samples. CDR3: CASSLGRQGSTEAFF. In DNA, the CDR3 is TGTGCCAGCAGCTTGGGGAGACAGGGTAGTACTGAAGCTTTCTTT.